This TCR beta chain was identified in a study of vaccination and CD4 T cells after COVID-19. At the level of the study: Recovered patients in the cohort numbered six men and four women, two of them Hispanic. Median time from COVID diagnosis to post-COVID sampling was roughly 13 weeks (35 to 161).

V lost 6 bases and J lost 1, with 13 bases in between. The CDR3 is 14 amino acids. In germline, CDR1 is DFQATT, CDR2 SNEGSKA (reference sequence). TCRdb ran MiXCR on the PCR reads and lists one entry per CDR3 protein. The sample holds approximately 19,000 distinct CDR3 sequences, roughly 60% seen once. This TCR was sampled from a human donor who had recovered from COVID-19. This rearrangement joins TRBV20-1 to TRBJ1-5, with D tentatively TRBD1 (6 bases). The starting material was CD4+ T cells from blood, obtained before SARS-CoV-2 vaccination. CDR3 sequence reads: CSALDRRSNQPQHF. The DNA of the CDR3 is TGCAGTGCCCTAGACAGGCGAAGCAATCAGCCCCAGCATTTT.